A selection of T cell receptor beta chains follows, all from one sample in a study of blood T cell repertoires in COVID-19. Libraries were prepared by immunoSEQ multiplex PCR; TCRdb keeps only in-frame clonotypes and omits some of them. The sample includes some 45,000 clones, 80% to 95% seen only once; the top ten take about 1%. The sample comprised peripheral blood. These receptors were taken from a man aged 60 to 75 with COVID-19, enrolled during active disease. The CDR3 runs from the conserved cysteine through the conserved F or W. The D gene is left open where the match is weak.

cdr3_aa cdr3_nt v_call d_call j_call
CATSRDLGVEKLFF TGTGCCACCAGCAGAGATCTAGGGGTCGAAAAACTGTTTTTT TRBV15 - TRBJ1-4
CASSVEAGGNTGELFF TGTGCCAGCAGCGTAGAAGCGGGGGGGAACACCGGGGAGCTGTTTTTT TRBV9 TRBD2 TRBJ2-2
CASRRGDRGYEQYF TGTGCCAGCAGGAGGGGGGACAGGGGGTACGAGCAGTACTTC TRBV27 TRBD1 TRBJ2-7
CASSPFPRSKNIQYF TGTGCCAGCAGTCCCTTTCCGCGTTCCAAAAACATTCAGTACTTC TRBV28 - TRBJ2-4
CATGQGSFGQYF TGCGCCACTGGACAGGGCAGCTTCGGGCAGTACTTC TRBV5-1 TRBD1 TRBJ2-7
CASSSPSTGYIAFF TGTGCCAGCAGCTCACCTTCGACAGGATATATAGCTTTCTTT TRBV7-3 - TRBJ1-1
CASSLNSGSFNEQFF TGTGCCAGCAGCTTAAACAGCGGGAGTTTCAATGAGCAGTTCTTC TRBV7-9 TRBD2 TRBJ2-1
CASSLQGPETQYF TGTGCCAGCAGTTTACAGGGGCCGGAGACCCAGTACTTC TRBV28 - TRBJ2-5
CSASVSSGFTDTQYF TGCAGTGCTAGTGTGAGTAGCGGGTTCACAGATACGCAGTATTTT TRBV20-1 TRBD2 TRBJ2-3
CASSLTGDGTPLHF TGTGCCAGCAGCTTGACAGGGGATGGAACACCCCTCCACTTT TRBV7-9 TRBD1 TRBJ1-6
CASSSWTGGAGELFF TGTGCCAGCAGCTCCTGGACAGGGGGTGCCGGGGAGCTGTTTTTT TRBV7-6 TRBD1 TRBJ2-2
CASRGGGGSDIQYF TGTGCCAGCAGGGGCGGCGGAGGGTCGGACATTCAGTACTTC TRBV2 - TRBJ2-4
CASRRTTTSDTQYF TGTGCCAGCAGACGCACTACTACCTCAGATACGCAGTATTTT TRBV6-5 - TRBJ2-3
CASSRTTDTQYF TGTGCCAGCAGTAGGACTACGGATACGCAGTATTTT TRBV28 - TRBJ2-3
CASSEDPRGNQPQHF TGTGCCAGCAGTGAGGACCCGAGGGGCAATCAGCCCCAGCATTTT TRBV28 - TRBJ1-5
CASSKTGTNYEQYF TGTGCCAGCAGCAAGACCGGGACAAATTACGAGCAGTACTTC TRBV14 - TRBJ2-7
CASSQGEVRNTEAFF TGTGCCAGCAGCCAAGGCGAGGTCCGGAACACTGAAGCTTTCTTT TRBV3-1/TRBV3-2 - TRBJ1-1
CASCLGLAGPNTGELFF TGCGCCAGCTGCCTAGGTCTAGCGGGTCCGAACACCGGGGAGCTGTTTTTT TRBV5-1 TRBD2 TRBJ2-2
CASNRQLNTEAFF TGTGCCAGTAATAGACAGTTGAACACTGAAGCTTTCTTT TRBV19 - TRBJ1-1
CASSATGTGFREQYF TGCGCCAGCAGCGCGACCGGGACAGGTTTTCGCGAGCAGTACTTC TRBV5-1 TRBD1 TRBJ2-7
CATSRFGGATNEKLFF TGTGCCACCAGCAGATTTGGTGGAGCAACTAATGAAAAACTGTTTTTT TRBV15 - TRBJ1-4
CASSLNLAGANEQFF TGCGCCAGCAGCTTGAATCTAGCGGGGGCAAATGAGCAGTTCTTC TRBV5-1 TRBD2 TRBJ2-1
CASRPEEVVTEAFF TGTGCCAGTCGCCCTGAGGAAGTGGTCACTGAAGCTTTCTTT TRBV2 - TRBJ1-1
CASILGTSGRDEQFF TGTGCCAGCATCCTCGGGACTAGCGGTAGAGATGAGCAGTTCTTC TRBV11-1 TRBD2 TRBJ2-1
CASSKGGAGNTIYF TGTGCCAGTAGTAAAGGCGGGGCTGGAAACACCATATATTTT TRBV19 - TRBJ1-3
CATSNRGDFFYEQYF TGTGCCACCAGCAACAGGGGGGATTTTTTTTACGAGCAGTACTTC TRBV15 TRBD1 TRBJ2-7
CASSRGATNNSPLHF TGCGCCAGCAGTAGAGGAGCAACTAATAATTCACCCCTCCACTTT TRBV4-3 - TRBJ1-6